Listed here is a single TCR beta chain. This entry belongs to a study of blood T cell repertoires in COVID-19. About the study: From the United States, Italy and Spain came samples of acute and convalescent COVID-19. The cDNA or gDNA used as material had been derived from T cells, B-cell-depleted T cells, or PBMCs.

Per the study methods: By means of reference gene primer amplification, nucleated cell counts were estimated. Generated by immunoSEQ multiplex PCR, the TCRdb table keeps only in-frame clones and is missing some. V and J calls and clone size are as listed in that table; D and trimming were resolved from the DNA. The sample lists about 40,000 clones, approximately 86% occurring once. The V gene lost 5 bases and the J gene lost 7 bases, with 14 bases spanning the gap. CDR1 is LNHDA and CDR2 is SQIVND in the germline V gene (reference sequence). CDR3 length: 13 amino acids. Sequenced input: peripheral blood. This sequence originates from a man aged 45 to 65 in a cohort sampled during active COVID-19. The chain joins TRBV19 to TRBJ1-1; a weak D match, TRBD1 (5 bases). CDR3 sequence: CASSLGGMGEAFF. The CDR3 bases are TGTGCCAGTAGTTTGGGGGGGATGGGTGAAGCTTTCTTT. Full variable domain (rest looked up from reference TRBV19 and TRBJ1-1): DGGITQSPKYLFRKEGQNVTLSCEQNLNHDAMYWYRQDPGQGLRLIYYSQIVNDFQKGDIAEGYSVSREKKESFPLTVTSAQKNPTAFYLCASSLGGMGEAFFGQGTRLTVV.